The next 25 T cell receptor beta chains were all read from a single sample in a study of T cell repertoires in cytomegalovirus infection. Each CDR3 protein is one row after TCRdb ran MiXCR on the reads. The table lists approximately 500,000 distinct CDR3 sequences, 16% of them singletons, with 20% to 30% in the top ten. The sample taken for sequencing was CD8+ T cells from PBMCs. The receptor set was obtained from a human donor in good health (CMV status not recorded). Some clones in this sample may be carry-over from other donors' samples.

This rearrangement joins TRBV20-1 to TRBJ2-3; D unclear. The germline V and J ends were trimmed by 3 bases and 4 bases, with 17 bases remaining between them. CDR1 DFQATT and CDR2 SNEGSKA come from the germline V gene (reference sequence). CDR3 length: 15 amino acids. CDR3 protein: CSARPHQGQSDTQYF. The CDR3 region has the DNA TGCAGTGCTAGGCCACATCAAGGGCAGTCAGATACGCAGTATTTT.

This clonotype was counted a few times. The chain combines TRBV5-1 with TRBJ1-1, with no clear D. The CDR3 runs to 17 residues. Per germline, CDR1 SGHRS and CDR2 YFSETQ. The V end lost 0 bases, the J end lost 0 bases, and 15 bases lay between the germline ends. CDR3: CASSLGPSGVMNTEAFF. Here the CDR3 DNA reads TGCGCCAGCAGCTTGGGACCCTCCGGGGTCATGAACACTGAAGCTTTCTTT. Complete variable domain (other parts from reference TRBV5-1 and TRBJ1-1): KAGVTQTPRYLIKTRGQQVTLSCSPISGHRSVSWYQQTPGQGLQFLFEYFSETQRNKGNFPGRFSGRQFSNSRSEMNVSTLELGDSALYLCASSLGPSGVMNTEAFFGQGTRLTVV.

The chain is built from TRBV6-1 and TRBJ2-5, with 8 positions matching TRBD1. Germline V gives CDR1 MNHNS, CDR2 SASEGT. J was trimmed by 4 bases and V by 2 bases; bases with no gene match: 9. CDR3 length: 16 residues. This CDR3 reads CASSETRQGLRETQYF. The CDR3, as DNA: TGTGCCAGCAGTGAAACACGACAGGGGCTCCGAGAGACCCAGTACTTC.

The rearrangement links TRBV19 to TRBJ2-3; the D gene is possibly TRBD1 (6 bases). V was shortened by 5 bases and J by 0 bases, with 9 bases between the two germline ends. Germline CDR1 reads LNHDA; CDR2 reads SQIVND (reference sequence). The CDR3 runs 14 residues. CDR3 in amino acids: CASSYRVSTDTQYF. The CDR3 DNA sequence: TGTGCCAGTAGTTACAGGGTTAGCACAGATACGCAGTATTTT.

This clonotype was observed a handful of times. The CDR3 loop is CASTPPGLAYEQYF. The CDR3, as DNA: TGTGCCAGTACCCCTCCCGGACTAGCCTACGAGCAGTACTTC. The gene calls are TRBV19 and TRBJ2-7, with 7 nucleotides matching TRBD2. Trimming removed 7 bases from V and 2 bases from J; junction bases left unmatched: 8. The CDR3 extends over 14 amino acids. From germline, CDR1 is LNHDA and CDR2 SQIVND (reference sequence).

Comment on this clonotype: This is likely a read error, given that the CDR3 carries no conserved phenylalanine or tryptophan at its end. The rearrangement uses TRBV7-3 and TRBJ2-7; no firm D call. From germline, CDR1 is SGHTA and CDR2 FQGTGA. The CDR3 is 13 amino acids. Trimming took 1 base from V and 6 from J, leaving 10 bases between them. Written as DNA, the CDR3 is TGTGCCAGCAGCTTAAGGCGGACGGGCGAGCAGTACTTA. Amino acids: CASSLRRTGEQYL.

This clonotype has just a few counts. The V gene is TRBV10-3, the J gene TRBJ1-2; D ambiguous. Germline assignment: CDR1 ENHRY and CDR2 SYGVKD. The CDR3 contains 16 residues. Trimming left V 0 bases short and J 0 bases short, with 11 bases between. CDR3 in DNA: TGTGCCATCAGTGAGTCCAGGTCCGGAGCTAACTATGGCTACACCTTC. It translates to CAISESRSGANYGYTF.

About this clonotype: At one end, the junction sequence differs from germline, possibly due to a read error. The chain recombines TRBV12-3 or TRBV12-4 with TRBJ2-7, with D perhaps matching TRBD1 or TRBD2 (6 bases each). This CDR3 is 15 amino acids long. In nucleotides, the CDR3 is TGTGCCAGCAGTTTTTCCCGGGGGCCTCCCTACGAGCATTACTTC. Its translation: CASSFSRGPPYEHYF.

This clonotype was counted at least ten times. The chain has TRBV19 and TRBJ1-3; D remains ambiguous. The CDR3 covers 14 residues. The V and J ends lost 7 bases and 0 bases respectively, with 10 bases between them. Germline V gene data show CDR1 as LNHDA and CDR2 as SQIVND (reference sequence). CDR3 residues: CASKSRSSGNTIYF. CDR3 nucleotide sequence: TGTGCCAGTAAATCCAGGAGCTCTGGAAACACCATATATTTT.

This clonotype was seen more than once but under ten times. The CDR3 nucleotides are TGCGCCAGCAGCCATTACAGGCCTAACACTGAAGCTTTCTTT. Translated, it gives CASSHYRPNTEAFF. J is TRBJ1-1 and V is TRBV4-1, with a tentative D call TRBD1 (5 bases). CDR1 is MGHRA and CDR2 is YSYEKL in the germline V gene. This CDR3 spans 14 amino acids. V lost 3 bases and J lost 2, with 10 bases in between.

This clonotype was seen only a few times. This sequence joins TRBV28 and TRBJ2-7; TRBD2 agrees at 11 bases. V was pared by 3 bases and J by 2 bases, with 9 bases of the junction left unmatched. CDR3 size: 17 residues. Germline CDR1 reads MDHEN; CDR2 reads SYDVKM. The CDR3 nucleotides read TGTGCCAGCAGTTTCCCCCTAGCGGGAGGTCCCACCTACGAGCAGTACTTC. Translated: CASSFPLAGGPTYEQYF.

The chain couples TRBV25-1 to TRBJ1-1; D uncertain. V shed 3 bases and J shed 4 bases, with 15 bases lying between them. Germline V lookup: CDR1 MGHDK, CDR2 SYGVNS. The CDR3 runs 15 residues. For the CDR3, the DNA is TGTGCCAGCAGTGACCCTTACAATGGACGCACTGAAGCTTTCTTT. Amino acids: CASSDPYNGRTEAFF.

The table lists this clonotype with many counts. V gene TRBV7-2 combines with J gene TRBJ1-2; 8 bases agree with TRBD1. CDR1 is SGHTA, CDR2 FQGNSA, per germline. Trimming removed 2 bases from V and 7 bases from J; junction bases left unmatched: 9. The CDR3 runs to 15 residues. The CDR3 nucleotides read TGTGCCAGCAGCTTACAAGCAGGGGGCGCCTCTGGCTACACCTTC. Protein: CASSLQAGGASGYTF.

This clonotype was recorded many times. The V call is TRBV7-3, the J call TRBJ2-7; 8 positions match TRBD2. The CDR3 is 14 amino acids. V gave up 2 bases and J gave up 5 bases; unmatched junction bases: 5. CDR1 and CDR2 (germline): SGHTA, FQGTGA. The CDR3 is CASSLAGGGDEQYF. The CDR3 coding sequence is TGTGCCAGCAGCTTAGCGGGAGGAGGTGACGAGCAGTACTTC.

V usage is TRBV29-1 and J usage is TRBJ2-6, with 9 bases fitting TRBD2. V lost 7 bases, J lost 0 bases, and 7 bases stayed unmatched. CDR1 is SQVTM, CDR2 ANQGSEA, per germline. This CDR3 comprises 16 residues. CDR3: CSAIAGVSSGANVLTF. The CDR3 DNA reads TGCAGCGCCATAGCGGGAGTTAGCTCTGGGGCCAACGTCCTGACTTTC. Combining the CDR3 with reference TRBV29-1 and TRBJ2-6 gives the whole variable domain SAVISQKPSRDICQRGTSLTIQCQVDSQVTMMFWYRQQPGQSLTLIATANQGSEATYESGFVIDKFPISRPNLTFSTLTVSNMSPEDSSIYLCSAIAGVSSGANVLTFGAGSRLTVL.

This clonotype occurred many times. The genes are TRBV27 and TRBJ2-1; D call uncertain. Per germline, CDR1 MNHEY and CDR2 SMNVEV (reference sequence). The CDR3 consists of 13 residues. Trimming removed 7 bases at V and 4 bases at J, with 11 bases between. The CDR3 DNA sequence: TGTGCCAGCACTACGGGCCGATACAATGAGCAGTTCTTC. Its protein product is CASTTGRYNEQFF.

The chain joins TRBV12-5 to TRBJ1-1, with no clear D. Trimming removed 4 bases from V and 4 bases from J, with 13 bases in between. The CDR3 has 14 amino acids. The germline gives CDR1 LGHNT, CDR2 FRNRAP. DNA of the CDR3: TGTGCTAGTGGTTCAGCCTCGGGGATCACTGAAGCTTTCTTT. Protein product: CASGSASGITEAFF.

This clonotype came up many times. This sequence joins TRBV7-9 and TRBJ2-7; D possibly corresponds to TRBD2 (6 bases). There are 14 residues in the CDR3. Germline V gene data show CDR1 as SEHNR and CDR2 as FQNEAQ (reference sequence). V was cut by 6 bases and J by 1 base, with 13 bases left in between. The CDR3 protein is CASRSASVSYEQYF. DNA of the CDR3: TGTGCCAGCAGGTCAGCTAGCGTTTCCTACGAGCAGTACTTC.

This clonotype occurred many times. This chain links TRBV7-9 with TRBJ2-3, with TRBD2 identical over 7 bases. This CDR3 region has 15 residues. V shed 5 bases, J shed 3 bases, and the junction held 8 bases outside the gene matches. Germline-derived CDR1 and CDR2 are SEHNR and FQNEAQ (reference sequence). CDR3 region: CASSPIGGGTDTQYF. CDR3 nucleotides: TGTGCCAGCAGCCCTATTGGGGGAGGGACAGATACGCAGTATTTT.

This clonotype has more than one count but fewer than ten. The V and J genes are TRBV7-9 and TRBJ1-5, with TRBD1 identical over 7 bases. Germline loops: CDR1 SEHNR, CDR2 FQNEAQ (reference sequence). The CDR3 runs to 14 residues. With 5 bases clipped from V and 4 bases from J, the junction kept 5 bases outside the gene matches. The CDR3 is CASSGGQLNQPQHF. The CDR3 DNA reads TGTGCCAGCAGCGGGGGACAGCTAAATCAGCCCCAGCATTTT.

The table lists this clonotype with many counts. The chain couples TRBV7-2 to TRBJ2-7; TRBD2 agrees at 12 bases. In germline, CDR1 is SGHTA, CDR2 FQGNSA. The CDR3 loop spans 16 amino acids. The junction had 5 bases not matched to a gene; V was cut back by 3 bases and J by 2 bases. The CDR3, as DNA: TGTGCCAGCAGCTTTCTCGGACTAGCGGGGACCTACGAGCAGTACTTC. Protein product: CASSFLGLAGTYEQYF.

The chain combines TRBV5-1 with TRBJ2-5; 8 bases line up with TRBD1. This CDR3 is 17 amino acids long. J gave up 5 bases and V 0 bases, and 12 bases lay outside the gene matches. In germline, CDR1 is SGHRS, CDR2 YFSETQ. The CDR3 spells CASSLGALRTGLETQYF. The DNA for the CDR3 is TGCGCCAGCAGCTTGGGAGCGCTTAGGACAGGGCTGGAGACCCAGTACTTC.

This clonotype was detected ten times or more. The chain has TRBV7-9 and TRBJ1-2; TRBD1 might be the D (5 bases). V was cut by 0 bases and J by 8 bases, with 13 bases left in between. The CDR3 runs 14 residues. From germline, CDR1 is SEHNR and CDR2 FQNEAQ (reference sequence). CDR3: CASSLASYRDGYTF. CDR3 coding DNA: TGTGCCAGCAGCTTAGCATCTTACCGGGACGGCTACACCTTC.

This clonotype has a handful of counts. CDR3 sequence: CASSPPQGSTDTQYF. CDR3 coding DNA: TGCGCCAGCAGCCCCCCCCAGGGGAGCACAGATACGCAGTATTTT. The chain employs TRBV4-1 and TRBJ2-3; tentatively, D is TRBD1 (6 bases). This CDR3 contains 15 residues. Germline V gene lookup returns CDR1 MGHRA and CDR2 YSYEKL. V was cut by 4 bases and J by 0 bases, with 11 bases left in between.

This clonotype was detected a few times. The chain combines TRBV10-3 with TRBJ2-7; D remains unclear. V dropped 3 bases and J dropped 3 bases, with 3 bases sitting between them. Per the germline V gene, CDR1 is ENHRY and CDR2 is SYGVKD. The CDR3 loop spans 11 amino acids. CDR3 sequence (DNA): TGTGCCATCAGTGATCTCTACGAGCAGTACTTC. Translating it yields CAISDLYEQYF.